Listed below are T cell receptor beta chains from one sample, sequenced in a study of T cells after yellow fever vaccination. One entry per CDR3 protein results from TCRdb running MiXCR on the 5' RACE reads. This sample has more than 95,000 distinct CDR3 sequences, with 6.5% to 9% found just once. The sample was CD4+ T cells sorted from PBMCs, taken 45 days after the first yellow fever vaccination. These TCRs come from a man between 18 and 29 years old who received the YFV17D yellow fever vaccine. CDR3s leave out the opening cysteine and the closing phenylalanine or tryptophan.

j_call	v_call	cdr3_aa
TRBJ1-4	TRBV12-3/TRBV12-4	ASSLGAGGNEKLF
TRBJ1-4	TRBV12-3/TRBV12-4	ASSLQAINEKLF
TRBJ2-5	TRBV7-3	ASSPSGGPVSTQY
TRBJ2-5	TRBV7-2	ASSHPQGGQETQY
TRBJ2-5	TRBV7-2	ASSPFASGEQETQY
TRBJ1-1	TRBV3-1	ASSQDLRFGTEAF
TRBJ2-5	TRBV6-5	ASSSQWSSAETQY
TRBJ1-1	TRBV12-3/TRBV12-4	ASSSGPARVGAF
TRBJ2-3	TRBV4-2	ASSQGRGSTDTQY
TRBJ1-1	TRBV11-2	ASSLAGGQGEAF
TRBJ1-1	TRBV5-4	ASSPENRETEAF
TRBJ1-1	TRBV5-1	ASSLRPAVRMDTEAF
TRBJ1-2	TRBV6-5	ASSHFGTDGKNYGYT
TRBJ2-6	TRBV4-1	ASSPPGRGSGANVLT
TRBJ2-6	TRBV5-1	ASSLYLTGGSGANVLT
TRBJ2-5	TRBV3-1	ASSPMYQETQY
TRBJ2-1	TRBV7-2	ASSFRVGGSGGSYNEQF
TRBJ2-7	TRBV6-5	ASSYSRTSGGYEQY
TRBJ1-5	TRBV11-2	ASSLGQGALGQPQH
TRBJ1-5	TRBV29-1	SGSEGPQH
TRBJ2-5	TRBV20-1	SARAGPQETQY
TRBJ2-1	TRBV7-2	ASISRSGAYNEQF
TRBJ2-3	TRBV10-3	AISGDGAGGDTQY
TRBJ2-1	TRBV9	ASSPRKYNEQF
TRBJ1-1	TRBV7-9	ASNLGRGQNTEAF
TRBJ1-4	TRBV25-1	ASRHEKLF
TRBJ2-5	TRBV28	ASSLAGGFETQY
TRBJ1-6	TRBV12-3/TRBV12-4	ASSNFGARSPLH
TRBJ1-6	TRBV7-2	ASSSGSKALH
TRBJ1-4	TRBV29-1	SVEEDEKLF
TRBJ1-2	TRBV6-6	ASSYAGADGYT
TRBJ2-2	TRBV5-4	ASSLMGLNTGELF
TRBJ1-3	TRBV9	ASSAYRNTIY
TRBJ2-5	TRBV29-1	SVSTGLLETQY
TRBJ1-1	TRBV5-5	ASSIQVNTEAF
TRBJ1-5	TRBV20-1	SAMISGLGAQH
TRBJ2-5	TRBV29-1	SVPGTAEPGTQY
TRBJ2-2	TRBV5-1	ASRTRGGPGELF
TRBJ2-7	TRBV7-3	ASSLGVDPTYEQY
TRBJ1-3	TRBV6-2/TRBV6-3	ASSYSRQGWMGAHSGNTIY
TRBJ2-3	TRBV5-1	ASSQADFASTDTQY
TRBJ2-1	TRBV5-1	ASSLGSSGNQGYNEQF
TRBJ1-5	TRBV18	ASSQDRARSNQPQH
TRBJ2-7	TRBV5-1	ASSGAEYSYEQY
TRBJ1-5	TRBV5-5	ASSTRGDQPQH
TRBJ1-6	TRBV20-1	SARLAGRNSPLH
TRBJ1-4	TRBV7-9	ASSLQAISSELF
TRBJ1-1	TRBV5-1	ASSIQGAGVGEAF
TRBJ2-3	TRBV20-1	SAPTGTYTDTQY
TRBJ2-3	TRBV20-1	SAPQGGPQGTQY